These 2 T cell receptor beta chains came from one sample sequenced in a study of blood T cell repertoires in COVID-19. Profiled with immunoSEQ multiplex PCR; TCRdb holds only in-frame clones, not every one. The table lists just over 95,000 clones, around 81% of them singletons. The sequenced material came from peripheral blood. These receptors were obtained from a man in his 60s with acute or convalescent COVID-19.

In its sample, this clone was seen once. The chain couples TRBV5-1 to TRBJ1-3; TRBD1 matches 7 bases. V trimming: 4 bases; J trimming: 0 bases; junction bases outside the gene matches: 4. CDR3 length equals 15 residues. Germline V CDR1 and CDR2: SGHRS, YFSETQ. The CDR3 is CASSPGQDSGNTIYF. The CDR3 DNA sequence: TGCGCCAGCAGCCCTGGACAGGACTCTGGAAACACCATATATTTT.

The V gene is TRBV27, the J gene TRBJ1-1; 8 nucleotides line up with TRBD1. J was trimmed by 4 bases and V by 6 bases; bases with no gene match: 13. From germline, CDR1 is MNHEY and CDR2 SMNVEV (reference sequence). The CDR3 length is 16 residues. The CDR3 reads CASSPNRGTWVTEAFF. CDR3 DNA sequence: TGTGCCAGCAGCCCCAACAGGGGGACCTGGGTCACTGAAGCTTTCTTT.